A single sample gave rise to the 12 T cell receptor beta chains below, sequenced in a study of T cells in Graves' hyperthyroidism and ophthalmopathy. TCR beta CDR3 region amplification was performed from RNA transcripts. The HTBI primer set served for first-round RT-PCR of the TCR CDR3. Each CDR3 protein is one row after TCRdb ran MiXCR on the multiplex PCR reads. The data hold approximately 360,000 distinct CDR3 sequences, with more than 15% observed a single time. What was sequenced was blood. These receptors originate from a woman aged 18-30 years with Graves' hyperthyroidism that later progressed to Graves' ophthalmopathy.

In this sample, this clonotype turned up many times. The genes are TRBV27 and TRBJ2-3; the match to TRBD1 covers 9 bases. CDR1 is MNHEY and CDR2 is SMNVEV in the germline V gene (reference sequence). The junction had 4 bases not matched to a gene; V was cut back by 3 bases and J by 6 bases. The CDR3 is 14 amino acids. The CDR3, as DNA: TGTGCCAGCAGTTTGGGACAGGGTGGGGATACGCAGTATTTT. Amino acid sequence: CASSLGQGGDTQYF.

This clonotype was seen only once. V usage is TRBV7-8 and J usage is TRBJ1-1; D possibly corresponds to TRBD1 (6 bases). Trimming left V 4 bases short and J 7 bases short, with 19 bases between. Germline lookup yields CDR1 SGHVS and CDR2 FQNEAQ. CDR3 length: 15 residues. The CDR3 sequence is CASSSRLQGLGEAFF. The DNA of the CDR3 is TGTGCCAGCAGCTCGCGCCTACAGGGCTTGGGTGAAGCTTTCTTT. The whole variable domain, filled in from reference TRBV7-8 and TRBJ1-1, reads GAGVSQSPRYKVAKRGQDVALRCDPISGHVSLFWYQQALGQGPEFLTYFQNEAQLDKSGLPSDRFFAERPEGSVSTLKIQRTQQEDSAVYLCASSSRLQGLGEAFFGQGTRLTVV.

This clonotype was detected ten times or more. The chain couples TRBV2 to TRBJ2-3; 7 nucleotides match TRBD1. Unmatched junction bases numbered 8, after V lost 6 bases and J lost 2 bases. CDR1 SNHLY and CDR2 FYNNEI come from the germline V gene. The CDR3 extends over 15 amino acids. CDR3 in DNA: TGTGCCAGCAGCGAACCGGGACAGATCACAGATACGCAGTATTTT. Translating it yields CASSEPGQITDTQYF.

This clonotype was counted at least ten times. CDR3 DNA sequence: TGTGCCAGCAGGGGTTTGGAGGGGGCGCGGGCAGAGACCCAGTACTTC. As protein: CASRGLEGARAETQYF. The J gene is TRBJ2-5, the V gene TRBV2; weak D call: TRBD1 (7 bases). The CDR3 is made up of 16 amino acids. From germline, CDR1 is SNHLY and CDR2 FYNNEI. Trimming took 6 bases from V and 4 from J, leaving 21 bases between them.

The chain links TRBV10-3 to TRBJ2-2; no clear D. The CDR3 sequence is 14 residues long. V dropped 2 bases and J dropped 5 bases, with 9 bases sitting between them. The germline V gene has CDR1 ENHRY and CDR2 SYGVKD. CDR3 sequence: CAISEQVETGELFF. The CDR3 coding sequence is TGTGCCATCAGTGAGCAGGTGGAGACCGGGGAGCTGTTTTTT.

This clonotype showed up just a few times. The V call is TRBV7-9, the J call TRBJ1-5; the D gene is possibly TRBD1 (5 bases). V lost 2 bases, J lost 5 bases, and 7 bases lay in between. In germline, CDR1 is SEHNR, CDR2 FQNEAQ (reference sequence). CDR3 length: 13 residues. The CDR3 region is CASSLPGDQPQHF. The CDR3 DNA reads as TGTGCCAGCAGCTTACCGGGGGATCAGCCCCAGCATTTT. Complete variable domain (other parts from reference TRBV7-9 and TRBJ1-5): DTGVSQNPRHKITKRGQNVTFRCDPISEHNRLYWYRQTLGQGPEFLTYFQNEAQLEKSRLLSDRFSAERPKGSFSTLEIQRTEQGDSAMYLCASSLPGDQPQHFGDGTRLSIL.

The gene calls are TRBV7-9 and TRBJ1-4; 8 positions match TRBD1. Germline trimming cut 4 bases from V and 5 bases from J; bases unmatched to any gene: 3. From germline, CDR1 is SEHNR and CDR2 FQNEAQ (reference sequence). This CDR3 has 14 residues. The chain's CDR3 is CASSWQGANEKLFF. The CDR3 nucleotides read TGTGCCAGCAGCTGGCAGGGGGCGAATGAAAAACTGTTTTTT.

This clonotype occurred many times. V is TRBV11-2 and J is TRBJ2-7; D is uncertain. This CDR3 is 15 amino acids long. Germline loops: CDR1 SGHAT, CDR2 FQNNGV. V dropped 0 bases and J dropped 7 bases, with 16 bases sitting between them. This CDR3 reads CASSLDLRPTREQYF. Written as DNA, the CDR3 is TGTGCCAGCAGCTTAGATCTTAGGCCTACTCGGGAGCAGTACTTC.

There are many counts of this clonotype. The V call is TRBV2, the J call TRBJ2-2; possibly TRBD1 for D (6 bases). Germline loops: CDR1 SNHLY, CDR2 FYNNEI. The V gene lost 9 bases and the J gene lost 6 bases, with 11 bases spanning the gap. The CDR3 contains 12 residues. The CDR3 nucleotides read TGTGCCAGACAGGGTGAGGCCGGGGAGCTGTTTTTT. Amino acids: CARQGEAGELFF.

This clonotype was counted many times. V usage is TRBV5-8 and J usage is TRBJ2-1; TRBD1 might be the D (6 bases). With 0 bases removed from V and 2 bases from J, the gap between germline ends came to 12 bases. Germline V gene lookup returns CDR1 SGHTS and CDR2 YDEGEE. The CDR3 is 16 amino acids. The CDR3 reads CASSLGPGVPYNEQFF. The CDR3 coding sequence is TGTGCCAGCAGCTTGGGTCCAGGGGTCCCCTACAATGAGCAGTTCTTC.

This clonotype showed up many times. The chain couples TRBV7-6 to TRBJ2-5, with 8 nucleotides matching TRBD1. The CDR3 covers 15 residues. Germline V lookup: CDR1 SGHVS, CDR2 FNYEAQ. V dropped 5 bases and J dropped 5; count of bases not matched to a gene: 10. CDR3 sequence (DNA): TGTGCCAGCAGCGCCGGGACAGGCCCGGGGGAGACCCAGTACTTC. Translating it yields CASSAGTGPGETQYF. Supplemented by reference TRBV7-6 and TRBJ2-5, the full variable domain reads GAGVSQSPRYKVTKRGQDVALRCDPISGHVSLYWYRQALGQGPEFLTYFNYEAQQDKSGLPNDRFSAERPEGSISTLTIQRTEQRDSAMYRCASSAGTGPGETQYFGPGTRLLVL.

In its sample, this clonotype was seen a few times. One junction end does not reproduce the germline sequence, and a read error may be involved. The chain uses TRBV28 and TRBJ1-1; a weak D match, TRBD1 (5 bases). Looked up from germline, CDR1 is MDHEN and CDR2 is SYDVKM. The CDR3 runs to 15 residues. Here the CDR3 DNA reads TGTGCCAGCAGTTTTAGGGACCGTCCGAACACTGTAGCTTTCTTT. It is translated as CASSFRDRPNTVAFF.